What follows are 9 T cell receptor beta chains derived from one specimen sequenced in a study of CD8+ T cells in alopecia areata (dated by TCRdb to between 2018 and 2020). This specimen's time point label, per the study, means: baseline before oral tofacitinib. Library preparation employed the immunoSEQ multiplex PCR assay. For TCR sequencing, RNA was extracted from every sample and reverse transcribed into cDNA to serve as template. The table was pulled from immuneACCESS by TCRdb, which kept in-frame rearrangements only. Such tables lose some clones; where checked, under half of the loss comes from unresolved V genes, and the rest has no known cause. Recorded for this sample are fewer than 200,000 clones; around 50% of them occurred a single time. The biggest ten clones account for about 15% of the sample. This specimen consisted of CD4+ T cells sorted from blood, obtained at week 0. The receptors derive from a human donor with alopecia areata.

This clone was counted between two and nine times. The rearrangement links TRBV30 to TRBJ1-6, with a tentative D call TRBD1 (5 bases). The CDR3 is 15 amino acids. The V and J ends lost 0 bases and 9 bases respectively, with 15 bases between them. Germline V gene sequence: CDR1 GTSNPN, CDR2 SVGIG (reference sequence). CDR3 residues: CAWSVSSRASSPLHF. The CDR3, as DNA: TGTGCCTGGAGTGTGTCGTCCAGGGCCAGTTCACCCCTCCACTTT.

In its sample, this clone was seen a few times. CDR3 region: CASSSSGTDVTEAFF. The CDR3 DNA reads as TGCGCCAGCAGCAGCTCCGGGACAGACGTCACTGAAGCTTTCTTT. The chain couples TRBV5-1 to TRBJ1-1, with 7 bases aligning to TRBD1. Germline-derived CDR1 and CDR2 are SGHRS and YFSETQ. After removal of 4 bases from V and 4 bases from J, the junction contained 10 bases not matched to a gene. This CDR3 comprises 15 residues.

The chain joins TRBV5-1 to TRBJ1-1; tentative D call: TRBD1 (5 bases). V was pared by 0 bases and J by 6 bases, with 12 bases between. Germline V gene lookup returns CDR1 SGHRS and CDR2 YFSETQ. The length of the CDR3 is 14 residues. CDR3 sequence reads: CASSLDIGRAEAFF. As DNA, the CDR3 is TGCGCCAGCAGCTTGGATATTGGCAGGGCTGAAGCTTTCTTT.

The gene calls are TRBV5-6 and TRBJ2-6; the D call may be TRBD1 or TRBD2 (5 bases each). The CDR3 loop spans 19 amino acids. Germline loops: CDR1 SGHDT, CDR2 YYEEEE. V was clipped by 3 bases and J by 0 bases, with 19 bases between them. The CDR3 nucleotides are TGTGCCAGCAGCTCTGGGGGTCCCTCTCTTTTCTCTGGGGCCAACGTCCTGACTTTC. Protein: CASSSGGPSLFSGANVLTF.

This clone showed up just a few times. The rearrangement links TRBV10-3 to TRBJ1-2; 7 bases align to TRBD1. Germline CDR1 ENHRY, CDR2 SYGVKD. The CDR3 sequence is 12 residues long. V dropped 3 bases and J dropped 8; count of bases not matched to a gene: 3. CDR3 DNA sequence: TGTGCCATCAGTGATACAGGGGAAGGCTACACCTTC. Residues: CAISDTGEGYTF.

The chain links TRBV4-1 to TRBJ1-2, with D maybe TRBD1 (5 bases). The CDR3 has 16 amino acids. V lost 1 base, J lost 6 bases, and 18 bases lay in between. Germline V lookup: CDR1 MGHRA, CDR2 YSYEKL. CDR3 in DNA: TGCGCCAGCAGCCAAGGTCAGGGCAGGCGGTATGATGGCTACACCTTC. It is translated as CASSQGQGRRYDGYTF.

The chain uses TRBV4-2 and TRBJ1-2; a weak D match, TRBD1 (5 bases). V lost 1 base and J 5 bases, leaving 17 bases between the germline ends. Germline CDR1 and CDR2: LGHNA and YNFKEQ. The CDR3 extends over 16 amino acids. The CDR3 reads CASSQVDTWGSYGYTF. CDR3 nucleotides: TGTGCCAGCAGCCAAGTCGACACATGGGGCTCTTATGGCTACACCTTC.

This chain uses TRBV9 with TRBJ1-2; 7 nucleotides agree with TRBD1. The CDR3 is 15 residues long. The ends lost 0 bases at V and 5 bases at J; junction bases unmatched: 7. Per germline, CDR1 SGDLS and CDR2 YYNGEE. CDR3 loop: CASSVAAGGGYGYTF. CDR3 coding DNA: TGTGCCAGCAGCGTAGCTGCAGGGGGGGGATATGGCTACACCTTC.

The V gene is TRBV7-3, the J gene TRBJ2-7; 10 nucleotides line up with TRBD2. Looked up from germline, CDR1 is SGHTA and CDR2 is FQGTGA. V lost 0 bases to trimming and J lost 5 bases; unmatched junction nucleotides: 13. CDR3 length: 18 amino acids. CDR3 in amino acids: CASSLTWLAGAPFNEQYF. CDR3 coding DNA: TGTGCCAGCAGCTTAACTTGGCTAGCGGGGGCCCCTTTCAACGAGCAGTACTTC.